The next 14 T cell receptor beta chains were all read from a single sample in a study of blood T cell repertoires in COVID-19. Sequenced by immunoSEQ multiplex PCR; TCRdb stores in-frame clones only, minus some. The sample holds around 120,000 clones; around 78% are singletons and the top ten take 2% to 2.5%. The sample consisted of peripheral blood. Receptor source: a man between 70 and 80 years old with acute or convalescent COVID-19.

This chain uses TRBV4-1 with TRBJ1-2; 8 bases line up with TRBD1. The CDR3 has 14 residues. The germline gives CDR1 MGHRA, CDR2 YSYEKL. J gave up 7 bases and V 4 bases, and 8 bases lay outside the gene matches. CDR3 in DNA: TGCGCCAGCAGCCCGGACAGGGCGATTGGTGGCTACACCTTC. Translating gives CASSPDRAIGGYTF.

The rearrangement links TRBV6-1 to TRBJ1-1, with D possibly being TRBD1 (5 bases). The V gene lost 3 bases and the J gene lost 0 bases, with 8 bases spanning the gap. CDR1 MNHNS and CDR2 SASEGT come from the germline V gene. The CDR3 is made up of 14 amino acids. The CDR3 sequence: CASSEETVNTEAFF. DNA of the CDR3: TGTGCCAGCAGTGAGGAGACAGTGAACACTGAAGCTTTCTTT.

V usage is TRBV7-4 and J usage is TRBJ2-7, with TRBD1 matching 8 bases. With 2 bases clipped from V and 6 bases from J, the junction kept 9 bases outside the gene matches. The CDR3 consists of 15 residues. The germline V gene encodes CDR1 SGHVT and CDR2 SQSDAQ. The CDR3 loop reads CASSLKQGALVEQYF. The CDR3 DNA sequence: TGTGCCAGCAGCTTAAAGCAGGGGGCGTTGGTCGAGCAGTACTTC.

The genes are TRBV6-4 and TRBJ2-3, with D possibly being TRBD2 (6 bases). The CDR3 has 16 amino acids. Germline V CDR1 and CDR2: MRHNA, SNTAGT. The V gene lost 2 bases and the J gene lost 0 bases, with 12 bases spanning the gap. This chain's CDR3 is CASSDAAGRSTDTQYF. CDR3 sequence (DNA): TGTGCCAGCAGTGACGCGGCGGGGCGTAGCACAGATACGCAGTATTTT.

This chain uses TRBV7-2 with TRBJ1-6; D unresolved. The germline V and J ends were trimmed by 3 bases and 9 bases, with 18 bases remaining between them. CDR1 is SGHTA and CDR2 is FQGNSA in the germline V gene. The CDR3 is 16 amino acids. This CDR3 is CASSFSARQNGSPLHF. The CDR3 DNA follows: TGTGCCAGCAGCTTTAGCGCGCGACAAAACGGTTCACCCCTCCACTTT. Together with reference TRBV7-2 and TRBJ1-6, the CDR3 gives the full variable domain: GAGVSQSPSNKVTEKGKDVELRCDPISGHTALYWYRQSLGQGLEFLIYFQGNSAPDKSGLPSDRFSAERTGGSVSTLTIQRTQQEDSAVYLCASSFSARQNGSPLHFGNGTRLTVT.

The chain has TRBV5-6 and TRBJ1-1; unclear D gene. V was shortened by 4 bases and J by 0 bases, with 13 bases between the two germline ends. Per the germline V gene, CDR1 is SGHDT and CDR2 is YYEEEE. This CDR3 contains 15 residues. The CDR3 region has the DNA TGTGCCAGCAGCGAGAGGGAACGCATGAACACTGAAGCTTTCTTT. Its translation is CASSERERMNTEAFF.

J is TRBJ1-1 and V is TRBV5-1; maybe TRBD1 (6 bases). Trimming shortened V by 4 bases and J by 6 bases, and 10 bases separated the two germline ends. Germline V lookup: CDR1 SGHRS, CDR2 YFSETQ. The CDR3 has 12 amino acids. For the CDR3, the DNA is TGCGCCAGCAGCCTACAGGGTCCTGAAGCTTTCTTT. It specifies CASSLQGPEAFF.

The chain carries TRBV5-1 and TRBJ2-3, with 9 bases identical to TRBD1. CDR3 size: 15 residues. The ends lost 4 bases at V and 2 bases at J; junction bases unmatched: 5. Germline values: CDR1 SGHRS, CDR2 YFSETQ. The CDR3 DNA reads as TGCGCCAGCAGCGACCGACAGGGGGACACAGATACGCAGTATTTT. Protein: CASSDRQGDTDTQYF.

This clone was observed once. The V call is TRBV6-2 or TRBV6-3, the J call TRBJ1-2; D may be TRBD1 (5 bases). Trimming stripped 3 bases from V and 4 bases from J, with 12 bases between. The CDR3 has 14 amino acids. Germline values: CDR1 MNHEY, CDR2 SVGEGT. The CDR3 bases are TGTGCCAGCAGTTATCAGGGAGGGATCTATGGCTACACCTTC. It yields the protein CASSYQGGIYGYTF.

The V and J genes are TRBV7-3 and TRBJ1-6; 7 nucleotides align to TRBD1. Germline assignment: CDR1 SGHTA and CDR2 FQGTGA. CDR3 length equals 14 residues. V was clipped by 2 bases and J by 7 bases; unmatched bases: 2. CDR3 nucleotide sequence: TGTGCCAGCAGCTTAGAGGGACAGAATTCACCCCTCCACTTT. Encoded protein: CASSLEGQNSPLHF.

The V gene is TRBV30, the J gene TRBJ1-2; a possible D gene is TRBD1 (6 bases). V gave up 1 base and J gave up 3 bases, with 15 bases separating them. This CDR3 is built from 15 residues. The germline V gene has CDR1 GTSNPN and CDR2 SVGIG (reference sequence). Here the CDR3 reads CAWSGQALEDYGYTF. Here the CDR3 DNA reads TGTGCCTGGAGTGGACAGGCTTTAGAGGACTATGGCTACACCTTC.

This rearrangement joins TRBV4-3 to TRBJ1-2; TRBD1 agrees at 7 bases. The CDR3 length is 13 residues. Trimming removed 6 bases from V and 6 bases from J; junction bases left unmatched: 7. CDR1 LGHNA and CDR2 YSLEER come from the germline V gene. CDR3 sequence (DNA): TGCGCCAGCAGGGACAGGAGAGGGGATGGCTACACCTTC. Translation: CASRDRRGDGYTF.

CDR3 protein: CASSTQGLNEQFF. For the CDR3, the DNA is TGTGCCAGCAGTACACAGGGTTTGAATGAGCAGTTCTTC. The V and J genes are TRBV2 and TRBJ2-1; tentative D call: TRBD1 (6 bases). Trimming took off 5 bases at V and 7 bases at J, with 12 bases between the two ends. The germline CDR1 and CDR2 sequences are SNHLY and FYNNEI. This CDR3 comprises 13 residues.

The V call is TRBV6-5, the J call TRBJ1-5; tentative D call: TRBD1 (6 bases). The V gene's germline CDR1 is MNHEY and CDR2 SVGAGI. The CDR3 runs to 14 residues. DNA of the CDR3: TGTGTCATCCCAGGGGAATATAGCAATCAGCCCCAGCATTTT. Amino acid sequence: CVIPGEYSNQPQHF.